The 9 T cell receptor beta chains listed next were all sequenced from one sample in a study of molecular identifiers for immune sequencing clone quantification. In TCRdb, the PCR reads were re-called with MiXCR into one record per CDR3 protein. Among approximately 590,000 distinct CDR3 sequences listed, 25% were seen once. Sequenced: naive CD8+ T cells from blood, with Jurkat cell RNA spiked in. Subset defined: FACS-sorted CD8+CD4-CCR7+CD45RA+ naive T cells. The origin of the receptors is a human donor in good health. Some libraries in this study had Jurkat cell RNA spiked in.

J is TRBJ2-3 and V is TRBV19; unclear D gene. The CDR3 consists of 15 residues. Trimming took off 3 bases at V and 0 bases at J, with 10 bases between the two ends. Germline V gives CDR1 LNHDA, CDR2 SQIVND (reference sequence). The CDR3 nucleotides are TGTGCCAGTAGTATGGCACAATTTAGCACAGATACGCAGTATTTT. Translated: CASSMAQFSTDTQYF.

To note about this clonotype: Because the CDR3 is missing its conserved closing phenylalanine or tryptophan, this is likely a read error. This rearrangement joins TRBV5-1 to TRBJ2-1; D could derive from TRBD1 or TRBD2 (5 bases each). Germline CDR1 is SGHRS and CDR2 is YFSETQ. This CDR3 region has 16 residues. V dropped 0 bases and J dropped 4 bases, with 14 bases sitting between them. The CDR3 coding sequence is TGCGCCAGCAGCTTGGGAGGCCAGGGAGAATACAATGAGCAGTTCTCC. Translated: CASSLGGQGEYNEQFS.

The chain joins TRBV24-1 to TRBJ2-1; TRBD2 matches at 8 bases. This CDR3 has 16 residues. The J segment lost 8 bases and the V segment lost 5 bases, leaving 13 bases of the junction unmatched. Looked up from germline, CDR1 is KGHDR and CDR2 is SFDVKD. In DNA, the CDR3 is TGTGCCACCAGTGCCAGAGGGACTAGTCTCTTCGATGAGCAGTTCTTC. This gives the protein CATSARGTSLFDEQFF.

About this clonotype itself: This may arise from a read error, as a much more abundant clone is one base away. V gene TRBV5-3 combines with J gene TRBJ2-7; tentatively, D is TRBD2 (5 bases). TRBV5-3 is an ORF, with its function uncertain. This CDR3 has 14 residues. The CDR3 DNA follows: TGTGCCGGAAGGTGGCTAGCAGGAGCGTACGAGCAGTCCTTC. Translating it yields CAGRWLAGAYEQSF.

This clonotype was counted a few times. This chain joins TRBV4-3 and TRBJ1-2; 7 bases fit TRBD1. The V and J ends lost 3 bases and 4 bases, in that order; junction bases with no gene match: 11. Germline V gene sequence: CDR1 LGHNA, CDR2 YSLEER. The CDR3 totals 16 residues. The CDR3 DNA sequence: TGCGCCAGCAGCCATGCCGGAATAGGGGGCGGCTATGGCTACACCTTC. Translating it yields CASSHAGIGGGYGYTF.

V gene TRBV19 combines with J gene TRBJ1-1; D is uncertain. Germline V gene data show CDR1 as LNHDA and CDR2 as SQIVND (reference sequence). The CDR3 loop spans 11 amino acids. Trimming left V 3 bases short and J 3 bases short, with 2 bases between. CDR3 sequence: CASSIYTEAFF. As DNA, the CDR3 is TGTGCCAGTAGTATTTACACTGAAGCTTTCTTT.

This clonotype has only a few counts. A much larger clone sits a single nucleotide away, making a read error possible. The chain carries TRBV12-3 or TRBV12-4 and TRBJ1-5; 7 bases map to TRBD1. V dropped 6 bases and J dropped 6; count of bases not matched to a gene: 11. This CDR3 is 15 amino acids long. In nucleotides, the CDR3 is TGTGCCAGCAGATCCGGGATAGGGGGCGTTCAGCCCCAGCATTTT. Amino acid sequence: CASRSGIGGVQPQHF.

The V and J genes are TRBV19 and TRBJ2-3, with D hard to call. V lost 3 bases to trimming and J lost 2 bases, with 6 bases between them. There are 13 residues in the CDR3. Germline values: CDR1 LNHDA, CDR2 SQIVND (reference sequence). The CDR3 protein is CASSIPHTDTQYF. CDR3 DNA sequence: TGTGCCAGTAGTATCCCCCACACAGATACGCAGTATTTT.

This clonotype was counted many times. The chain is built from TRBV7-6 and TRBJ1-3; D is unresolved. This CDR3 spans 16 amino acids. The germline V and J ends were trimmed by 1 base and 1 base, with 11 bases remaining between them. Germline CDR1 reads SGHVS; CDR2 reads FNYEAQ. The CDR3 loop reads CASSLEGSQSGNTIYF. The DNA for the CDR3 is TGTGCCAGCAGCTTAGAGGGATCACAATCTGGAAACACCATATATTTT.